What follows are 20 T cell receptor beta chains derived from one specimen sequenced in a study of blood T cell repertoires in COVID-19. Profiling relied on immunoSEQ multiplex PCR, and the TCRdb table lists in-frame clones only, not all of them. This table has 200,000 to 300,000 clones, roughly 87% appearing once. Specimen: peripheral blood. All receptors come from a man in his sixties who had recovered from COVID-19.

The chain couples TRBV5-4 to TRBJ2-3, with 9 nucleotides matching TRBD2. CDR3 length: 15 residues. Germline values: CDR1 SGHNT, CDR2 YYREEE (reference sequence). The trim removed 4 bases at V and 1 base at J, leaving 4 bases unmatched. CDR3 coding DNA: TGTGCCAGCAGCCTGAAGCGGGGGGGCACAGATACGCAGTATTTT. This sequence encodes CASSLKRGGTDTQYF.

This rearrangement joins TRBV15 to TRBJ1-5, with unresolved D. The CDR3 length is 16 residues. CDR1 is LNHNV, CDR2 YYDKDF, per germline (reference sequence). The V end lost 0 bases, the J end lost 2 bases, and 11 bases lay between the germline ends. CDR3 in amino acids: CATSREARSGNQPQHF. The DNA for the CDR3 is TGTGCCACCAGCAGAGAAGCGCGGAGCGGCAATCAGCCCCAGCATTTT.

The chain uses TRBV3-1 (or the pseudogene TRBV3-2) and TRBJ2-5; D gene unclear. V was trimmed by 0 bases and J by 6 bases, leaving 20 bases between them. The germline gives CDR1 LGHDT, CDR2 YNNKEL (reference sequence). This CDR3 has 17 residues. The chain's CDR3 is CASSQDSDAGVVKTQYF. CDR3 coding DNA: TGTGCCAGCAGCCAAGATTCTGACGCAGGTGTCGTAAAGACCCAGTACTTC.

The CDR3 spells CASSYGGLANTGELFF. For the CDR3, the DNA is TGTGCCAGCAGTTACGGGGGCCTCGCGAACACCGGGGAGCTGTTTTTT. This chain uses TRBV6-5 with TRBJ2-2; weak D call: TRBD1 (6 bases). Germline assignment: CDR1 MNHEY and CDR2 SVGAGI. This CDR3 region has 16 residues. Trimming removed 2 bases from V and 0 bases from J, with 10 bases in between.

The chain recombines TRBV9 with TRBJ1-3; D perhaps matches TRBD1 (5 bases). This CDR3 spans 15 amino acids. Deletions cut 10 bases from V and 1 base from J, with 18 bases between. Germline CDR1 is SGDLS and CDR2 is YYNGEE. The CDR3 loop is CAVEREGVSGNTIYF. The CDR3, as DNA: TGTGCCGTAGAAAGGGAAGGGGTATCTGGAAACACCATATATTTT.

A note on this clone: The sample holds other DNA sequences that translate to the same CDR3. The J gene is TRBJ1-5, the V gene TRBV30; D is unclear. The CDR3 spans 13 residues. V was shortened by 1 base and J by 0 bases, with 4 bases between the two germline ends. Looked up from germline, CDR1 is GTSNPN and CDR2 is SVGIG (reference sequence). In nucleotides, the CDR3 is TGTGCCTGGAGTGACAGTAGCAATCAGCCCCAGCATTTT. Encoded protein: CAWSDSSNQPQHF.

The genes are TRBV2 and TRBJ1-2; TRBD1 matches at 12 bases. Germline CDR1 SNHLY, CDR2 FYNNEI. This CDR3 has 17 amino acids. Unmatched junction bases numbered 15, after V lost 9 bases and J lost 4 bases. CDR3 sequence (DNA): TGTGCCAGATCCATTGGGACAGGGGGCGCAGTGGTCTATGGCTACACCTTC. It encodes CARSIGTGGAVVYGYTF.

The gene calls are TRBV11-2 and TRBJ1-1, with TRBD1 matching over 8 bases. V shed 5 bases, J shed 11 bases, and the junction held 13 bases outside the gene matches. Germline values: CDR1 SGHAT, CDR2 FQNNGV. This CDR3 region has 14 residues. This CDR3 reads CASSAQGAFSHAFF. CDR3 coding DNA: TGTGCCAGCAGCGCCCAGGGGGCGTTCTCACATGCTTTCTTT.

The V gene is TRBV19, the J gene TRBJ1-1, with D unresolved. CDR1 is LNHDA, CDR2 SQIVND, per germline (reference sequence). V gave up 10 bases and J gave up 6 bases, with 18 bases separating them. There are 13 residues in the CDR3. CDR3 sequence (DNA): TGTGCCACTAACGGGTTCCCCAGCGCTGAAGCTTTCTTT. Protein sequence: CATNGFPSAEAFF.

The J gene is TRBJ1-4, the V gene TRBV9; no clear D gene. The CDR3 sequence is 16 residues long. Trimming took 0 bases from V and 5 from J, leaving 14 bases between them. Germline CDR1 is SGDLS and CDR2 is YYNGEE. The CDR3 region is CASSVGLGPFNEKLFF. The DNA of the CDR3 is TGTGCCAGCAGCGTAGGACTAGGACCGTTCAATGAAAAACTGTTTTTT.

The chain employs TRBV5-1 and TRBJ1-4; 10 bases match TRBD1. With 5 bases clipped from V and 5 bases from J, the junction kept 9 bases outside the gene matches. Germline CDR1 is SGHRS and CDR2 is YFSETQ. The CDR3 has 16 residues. Written as DNA, the CDR3 is TGCGCCAGCAGTTCGGGACAGGGGTACGAAAATGAAAAACTGTTTTTT. Encoded protein: CASSSGQGYENEKLFF.

CDR3 nucleotides: TGTGCCAGTACCCCAGCGCGAGGGTACGGCTATGGCTACACCTTC. Protein sequence: CASTPARGYGYGYTF. V usage is TRBV19 and J usage is TRBJ1-2; D gene ambiguous. Between the trimmed V and J ends, which lost 7 bases and 4 bases, there was a span of 19 bases. Germline loops: CDR1 LNHDA, CDR2 SQIVND (reference sequence). The CDR3 contains 15 residues.

As for this clone: Other DNA sequences in the sample encode the same CDR3. The V and J genes are TRBV5-1 and TRBJ2-3; D gene ambiguous. The V gene's germline CDR1 is SGHRS and CDR2 YFSETQ. Trimming removed 4 bases at V and 0 bases at J, with 9 bases between. This CDR3 comprises 14 residues. CDR3 protein: CASSPTHSTDTQYF. The CDR3 nucleotides are TGCGCCAGCAGCCCCACACACAGCACAGATACGCAGTATTTT.

The chain has TRBV24-1 and TRBJ1-2, with 7 bases that match TRBD1. The germline gives CDR1 KGHDR, CDR2 SFDVKD. J gave up 6 bases and V 6 bases, and 6 bases lay outside the gene matches. The CDR3 extends over 13 amino acids. The chain's CDR3 is CATSRGQADGYTF. CDR3 bases: TGTGCCACCAGTCGTGGACAGGCAGATGGCTACACCTTC.

The chain joins TRBV9 to TRBJ1-3; no clear D gene. Trimming took off 0 bases at V and 4 bases at J, with 17 bases between the two ends. This CDR3 comprises 17 residues. Germline loops: CDR1 SGDLS, CDR2 YYNGEE. This CDR3 reads CASSVEAQPRGGNTIYF. The CDR3 DNA reads TGTGCCAGCAGCGTAGAGGCCCAACCCAGAGGGGGAAACACCATATATTTT.

This clone was observed a handful of times. Here the CDR3 reads CASSTGVNEQYF. CDR3 DNA sequence: TGTGCCAGTAGTACGGGGGTTAACGAGCAGTACTTC. This chain uses TRBV19 with TRBJ2-7; tentative D call: TRBD2 (6 bases). There are 12 residues in the CDR3. V dropped 4 bases and J dropped 5 bases, with 9 bases sitting between them. Germline assignment: CDR1 LNHDA and CDR2 SQIVND (reference sequence). Using reference TRBV19 and TRBJ2-7 for the parts outside the CDR3, the full variable domain is DGGITQSPKYLFRKEGQNVTLSCEQNLNHDAMYWYRQDPGQGLRLIYYSQIVNDFQKGDIAEGYSVSREKKESFPLTVTSAQKNPTAFYLCASSTGVNEQYFGPGTRLTVT.

V is TRBV3-1 (or the pseudogene TRBV3-2) and J is TRBJ2-7, with D possibly TRBD2 on 5 matching bases. V was cut by 4 bases and J by 0 bases, with 16 bases left in between. The CDR3 contains 16 residues. Germline CDR1 is LGHDT and CDR2 is YNNKEL (reference sequence). The CDR3 loop is CASSRASSVSSYEQYF. In DNA form, the CDR3 reads TGTGCCAGCAGCCGGGCTAGCTCCGTGAGCTCCTACGAGCAGTACTTC.

This chain uses TRBV18 with TRBJ2-4, with a tentative D call TRBD2 (5 bases). With 2 bases removed from V and 9 bases from J, the gap between germline ends came to 14 bases. This CDR3 contains 14 residues. The germline V gene has CDR1 KGHSH and CDR2 LQKENI. DNA for the CDR3: TGTGCCAGCTCACCAGTTCCCTCGGGGAGCATTCAGTACTTC. It is translated as CASSPVPSGSIQYF.

The chain uses TRBV12-3 or TRBV12-4 and TRBJ1-1; perhaps TRBD1 as D (5 bases). The CDR3 covers 13 residues. CDR3 in amino acids: CANRGGEGTEAFF. In DNA form, the CDR3 reads TGTGCTAATAGGGGAGGAGAGGGGACTGAAGCTTTCTTT.

The rearrangement links TRBV9 to TRBJ1-1; D might be TRBD1 (6 bases). Trimming left V 3 bases short and J 6 bases short, with 15 bases between. The CDR3 contains 14 residues. The V gene's germline CDR1 is SGDLS and CDR2 YYNGEE. The chain's CDR3 is CASSGGGGVAEAFF. CDR3 DNA: TGTGCCAGCAGCGGAGGGGGAGGGGTAGCTGAAGCTTTCTTT.